Sequencing of this T cell receptor (beta chain) was carried out in a study of blood T cells in healthy people across ages. Primed by a sample-barcoded 5' primer and a J-beta primer mix, a second PCR proceeded for about 7 to 11 cycles. In TCRdb, the 5' RACE reads were re-called with MiXCR into one record per CDR3 protein. This sample has some 780,000 distinct CDR3 sequences; approximately 53% occur once, and the top ten carry 20% to 30%. This CDR3 is built from 16 residues. Germline-derived CDR1 and CDR2 are LGHDT and YNNKEL (reference sequence). Trimming at V came to 0 bases and at J to 5 bases, leaving 3 bases not matched to a gene.

This rearrangement joins TRBV3-1 to TRBJ2-6, with 8 positions matching TRBD2. The specimen was blood. The clonotype originates from a man in his forties in good health. The CDR3 sequence is CASSQDSGARANVLTF. The CDR3 region has the DNA TGTGCCAGCAGCCAAGATAGCGGGGCACGGGCCAACGTCCTGACTTTC.